These T cell receptor beta chains were read from a single sample in a study of cytomegalovirus exposure and HLA in healthy donors. Assay: immunoSEQ multiplex PCR; the TCRdb copy retains only in-frame clones and omits some. The repertoire consists of 75,000 to 100,000 clones, with roughly three quarters occurring once and the leading ten covering over 15%. The sequencing input was PBMCs. Every receptor here comes from a woman aged 55-70 years in good health and CMV-seropositive. Each CDR3 is given with its conserved first and last residue. The D gene is left open where the match is weak. Where a row states a size, it is once, few, many or the class of an expanded clone; other rows omit it.

clone_size | j_call | d_call | v_call | cdr3_length | cdr3_aa | cdr3_nt
NA | TRBJ1-6 | NA | TRBV30 | 14 | CACPTTGYNSPLHF | TGTGCCTGCCCCACGACAGGATATAATTCACCCCTCCACTTT
NA | TRBJ1-1 | NA | TRBV9 | 14 | CASSVGGSSTEAFF | TGTGCCAGCAGCGTAGGGGGCTCGAGTACTGAAGCTTTCTTT
NA | TRBJ1-1 | NA | TRBV7-7 | 13 | CASSLSLNTEAFF | TGTGCTAGCAGCTTAAGCCTGAACACTGAAGCTTTCTTT
once | TRBJ1-1 | NA | TRBV7-9 | 14 | CASSHSTGSTEAFF | TGTGCCAGCAGCCATTCGACAGGATCCACTGAAGCTTTCTTT
NA | TRBJ2-7 | TRBD1 | TRBV7-9 | 14 | CASSLGHRGGEQYF | TGTGCCAGCAGCTTAGGACACAGGGGTGGAGAGCAGTACTTC
NA | TRBJ2-7 | NA | TRBV9 | 11 | CASSDNYEQYF | TGTGCCAGCAGCGACAACTACGAGCAGTACTTC
NA | TRBJ2-7 | TRBD2 | TRBV7-8 | 17 | CASSVSPGTSGTYEQYF | TGTGCCAGCAGCGTATCCCCGGGGACTAGCGGGACCTACGAGCAGTACTTC
NA | TRBJ2-7 | NA | TRBV25-1 | 11 | CASSEYSEQYF | TGTGCCAGCAGTGAATATTCGGAGCAGTACTTC
NA | TRBJ2-7 | TRBD2 | TRBV4-1 | 16 | CASSLLTSGSSYEQYF | TGCGCCAGCAGCCTATTGACTAGCGGTAGCTCCTACGAGCAGTACTTC
NA | TRBJ2-3 | NA | TRBV9 | 15 | CASKKGGAGTDTQYF | TGTGCCAGCAAAAAAGGGGGGGCCGGCACAGATACGCAGTATTTT
few | TRBJ2-2 | TRBD2 | TRBV7-9 | 15 | CASSPIAGGTGELFF | TGTGCCAGCAGCCCAATAGCGGGAGGGACCGGGGAGCTGTTTTTT